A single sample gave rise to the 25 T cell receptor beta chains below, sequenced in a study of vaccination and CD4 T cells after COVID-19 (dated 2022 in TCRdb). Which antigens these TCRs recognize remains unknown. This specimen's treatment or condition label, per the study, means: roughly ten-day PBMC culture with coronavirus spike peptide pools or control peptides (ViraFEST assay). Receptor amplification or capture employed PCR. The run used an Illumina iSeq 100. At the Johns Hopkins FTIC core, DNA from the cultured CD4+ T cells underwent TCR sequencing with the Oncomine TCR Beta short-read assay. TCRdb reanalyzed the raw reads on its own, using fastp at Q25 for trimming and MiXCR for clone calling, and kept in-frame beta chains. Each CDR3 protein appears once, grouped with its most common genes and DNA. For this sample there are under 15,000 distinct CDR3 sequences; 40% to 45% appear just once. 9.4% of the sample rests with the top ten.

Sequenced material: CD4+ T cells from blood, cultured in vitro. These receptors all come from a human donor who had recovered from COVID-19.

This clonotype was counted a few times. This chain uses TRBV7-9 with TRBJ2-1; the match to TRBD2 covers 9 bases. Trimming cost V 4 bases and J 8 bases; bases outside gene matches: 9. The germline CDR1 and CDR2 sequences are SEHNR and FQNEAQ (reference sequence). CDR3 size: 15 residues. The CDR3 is CASSSLAGAQDEQFF. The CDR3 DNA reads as TGTGCCAGCAGCTCCTTAGCGGGAGCTCAGGATGAGCAGTTCTTC.

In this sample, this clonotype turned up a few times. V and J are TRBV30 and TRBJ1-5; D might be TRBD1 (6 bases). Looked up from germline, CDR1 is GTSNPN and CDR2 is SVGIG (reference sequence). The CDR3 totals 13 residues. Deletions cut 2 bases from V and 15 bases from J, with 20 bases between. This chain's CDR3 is CAWSLTTGGPWHF. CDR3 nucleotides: TGTGCCTGGAGTCTAACGACAGGAGGACCATGGCATTTT.

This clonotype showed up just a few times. The CDR3 sequence: CASSYAAKNTEAFF. The CDR3 DNA is TGTGCCAGCAGTTACGCGGCCAAGAACACTGAAGCTTTCTTT. The V gene is TRBV6-2 or TRBV6-3, the J gene TRBJ1-1; D is undetermined. Germline CDR1 reads MNHEY; CDR2 reads SVGEGT. The ends were cut back, 2 bases at V and 1 base at J, with 8 bases in the middle. The CDR3 contains 14 residues.

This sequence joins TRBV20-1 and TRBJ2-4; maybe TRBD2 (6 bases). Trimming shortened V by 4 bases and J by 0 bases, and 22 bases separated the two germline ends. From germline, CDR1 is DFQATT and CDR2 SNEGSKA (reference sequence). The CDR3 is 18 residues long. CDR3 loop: CSATGQGGTESAKNIQYF. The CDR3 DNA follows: TGCAGTGCTACTGGCCAGGGAGGAACCGAGTCAGCCAAAAACATTCAGTACTTC.

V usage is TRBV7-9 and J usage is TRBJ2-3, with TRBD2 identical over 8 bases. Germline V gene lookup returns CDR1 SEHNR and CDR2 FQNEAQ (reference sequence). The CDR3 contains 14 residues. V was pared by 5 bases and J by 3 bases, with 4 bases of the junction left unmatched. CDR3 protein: CASSLSGRTDTQYF. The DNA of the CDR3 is TGTGCCAGCAGCCTCAGCGGGAGAACAGATACGCAGTATTTT.

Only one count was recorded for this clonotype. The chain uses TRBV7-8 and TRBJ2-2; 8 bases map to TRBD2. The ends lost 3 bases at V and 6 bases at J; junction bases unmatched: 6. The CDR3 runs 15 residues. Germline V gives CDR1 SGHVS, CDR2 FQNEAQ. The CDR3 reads CASSFGGAFAGELFF. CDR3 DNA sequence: TGTGCCAGCAGCTTCGGGGGGGCATTCGCCGGGGAGCTGTTTTTT.

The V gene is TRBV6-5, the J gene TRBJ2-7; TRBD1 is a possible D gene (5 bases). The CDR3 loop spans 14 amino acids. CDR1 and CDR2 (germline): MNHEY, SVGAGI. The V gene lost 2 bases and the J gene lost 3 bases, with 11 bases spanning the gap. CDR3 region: CASSYGQGFYEQYF. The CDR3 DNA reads TGTGCCAGCAGTTACGGCCAGGGATTCTACGAGCAGTACTTC.

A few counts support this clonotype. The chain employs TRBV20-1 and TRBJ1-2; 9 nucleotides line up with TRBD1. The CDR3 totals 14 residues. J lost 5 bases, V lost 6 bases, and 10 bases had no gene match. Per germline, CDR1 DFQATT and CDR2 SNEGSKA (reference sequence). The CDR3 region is CSAKPPDRGYGYTF. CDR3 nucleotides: TGCAGTGCAAAACCCCCGGACAGGGGTTATGGCTACACCTTC.

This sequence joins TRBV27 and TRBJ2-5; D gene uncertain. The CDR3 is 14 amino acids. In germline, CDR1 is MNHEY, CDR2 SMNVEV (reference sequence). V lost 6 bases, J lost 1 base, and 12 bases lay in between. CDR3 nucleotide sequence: TGTGCCAGCAGCCCCTCGTCGCCCCAAGAGACCCAGTACTTC. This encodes CASSPSSPQETQYF.

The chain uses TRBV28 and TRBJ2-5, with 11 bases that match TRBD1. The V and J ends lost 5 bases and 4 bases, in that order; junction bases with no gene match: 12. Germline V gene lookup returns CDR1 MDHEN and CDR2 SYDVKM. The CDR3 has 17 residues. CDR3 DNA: TGTGCCAGCAGTCTAAAAACCGGGACAGGGGGGCGAGAGACCCAGTACTTC. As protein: CASSLKTGTGGRETQYF.

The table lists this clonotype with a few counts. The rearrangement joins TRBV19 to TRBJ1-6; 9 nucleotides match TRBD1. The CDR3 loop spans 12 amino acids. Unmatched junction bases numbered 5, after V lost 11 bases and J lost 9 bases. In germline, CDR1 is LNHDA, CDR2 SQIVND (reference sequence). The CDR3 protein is CAARTGVSPLHF. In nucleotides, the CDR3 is TGTGCCGCCCGGACAGGGGTTTCACCCCTCCACTTT.

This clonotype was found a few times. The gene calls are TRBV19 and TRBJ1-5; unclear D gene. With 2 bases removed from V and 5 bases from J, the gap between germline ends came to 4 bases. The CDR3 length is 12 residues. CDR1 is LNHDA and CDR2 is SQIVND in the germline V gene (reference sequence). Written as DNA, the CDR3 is TGTGCCAGTAGTATACGGGATCAGCCCCAGCATTTT. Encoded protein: CASSIRDQPQHF. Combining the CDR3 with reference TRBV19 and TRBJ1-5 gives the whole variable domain DGGITQSPKYLFRKEGQNVTLSCEQNLNHDAMYWYRQDPGQGLRLIYYSQIVNDFQKGDIAEGYSVSREKKESFPLTVTSAQKNPTAFYLCASSIRDQPQHFGDGTRLSIL.

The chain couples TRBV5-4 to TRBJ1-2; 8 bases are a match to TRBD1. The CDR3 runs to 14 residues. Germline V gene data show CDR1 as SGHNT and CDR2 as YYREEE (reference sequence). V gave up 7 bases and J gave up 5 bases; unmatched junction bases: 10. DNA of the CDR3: TGTGCCAGCCGCCCCGGGACAGGACCTTATGGCTACACCTTC. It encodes CASRPGTGPYGYTF. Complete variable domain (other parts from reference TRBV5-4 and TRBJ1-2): ETGVTQSPTHLIKTRGQQVTLRCSSQSGHNTVSWYQQALGQGPQFIFQYYREEENGRGNFPPRFSGLQFPNYSSELNVNALELDDSALYLCASRPGTGPYGYTFGSGTRLTVV.

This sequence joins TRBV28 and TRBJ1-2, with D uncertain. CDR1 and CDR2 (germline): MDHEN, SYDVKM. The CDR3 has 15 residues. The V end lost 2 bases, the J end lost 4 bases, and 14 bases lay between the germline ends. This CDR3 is CASSLANLGSYGYTF. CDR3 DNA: TGTGCCAGCAGTTTAGCTAACCTAGGAAGCTATGGCTACACCTTC.

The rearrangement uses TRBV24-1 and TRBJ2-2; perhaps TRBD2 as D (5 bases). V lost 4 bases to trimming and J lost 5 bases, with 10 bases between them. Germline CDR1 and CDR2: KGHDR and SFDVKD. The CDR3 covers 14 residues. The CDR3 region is CATSEKRGTGELFF. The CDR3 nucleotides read TGTGCCACCAGTGAAAAAAGAGGGACCGGGGAGCTGTTTTTT.

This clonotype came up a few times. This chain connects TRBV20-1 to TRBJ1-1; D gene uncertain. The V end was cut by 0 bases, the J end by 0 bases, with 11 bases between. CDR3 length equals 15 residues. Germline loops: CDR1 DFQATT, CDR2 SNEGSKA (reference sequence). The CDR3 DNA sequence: TGCAGTGCTAGAGATGCGTATATGTTGAACACTGAAGCTTTCTTT. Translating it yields CSARDAYMLNTEAFF.

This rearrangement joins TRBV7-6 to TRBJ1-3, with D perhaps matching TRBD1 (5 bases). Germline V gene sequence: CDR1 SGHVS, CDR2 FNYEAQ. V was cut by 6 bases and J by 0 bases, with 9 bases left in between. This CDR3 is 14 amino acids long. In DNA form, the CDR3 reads TGTGCCAGCAGTCGGGACTACTCTGGAAACACCATATATTTT. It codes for CASSRDYSGNTIYF.

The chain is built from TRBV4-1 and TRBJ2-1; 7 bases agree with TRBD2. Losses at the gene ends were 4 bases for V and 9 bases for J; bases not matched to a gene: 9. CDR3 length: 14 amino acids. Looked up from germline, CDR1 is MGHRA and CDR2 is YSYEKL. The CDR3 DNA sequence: TGCGCCAGCAGCCGGGGCGGGGGTTCGGGTGAGCAGTTCTTC. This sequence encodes CASSRGGGSGEQFF.

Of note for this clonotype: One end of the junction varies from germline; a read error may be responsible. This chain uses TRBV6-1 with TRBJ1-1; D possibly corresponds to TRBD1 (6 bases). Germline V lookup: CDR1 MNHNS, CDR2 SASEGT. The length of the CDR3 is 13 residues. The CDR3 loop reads CAISAGGGTEAFF. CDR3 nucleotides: TGTGCCATCAGTGCTGGGGGCGGCACTGAAGCTTTCTTT.

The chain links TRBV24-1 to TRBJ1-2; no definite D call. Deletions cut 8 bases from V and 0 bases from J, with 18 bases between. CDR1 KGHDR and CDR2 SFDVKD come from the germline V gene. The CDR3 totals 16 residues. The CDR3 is CATTWQDRRANYGYTF. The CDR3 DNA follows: TGTGCCACCACCTGGCAGGACCGGCGGGCTAACTATGGCTACACCTTC.

The CDR3 DNA sequence: TGTGCCAGCAGTTTTCACAGGATGAACACTGAAGCTTTCTTT. Translated: CASSFHRMNTEAFF. The chain is built from TRBV28 and TRBJ1-1, with D perhaps matching TRBD1 (5 bases). V gave up 3 bases and J gave up 0 bases, with 8 bases separating them. The CDR3 runs to 14 residues. Germline CDR1 and CDR2: MDHEN and SYDVKM.

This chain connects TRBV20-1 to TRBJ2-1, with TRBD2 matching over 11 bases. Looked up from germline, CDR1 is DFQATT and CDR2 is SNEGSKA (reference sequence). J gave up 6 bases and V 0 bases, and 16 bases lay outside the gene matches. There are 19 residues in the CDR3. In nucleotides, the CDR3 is TGCAGTGCTAGAGACTCGCCGACTAGCGGGACCCGACTTTTCAATGAGCAGTTCTTC. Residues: CSARDSPTSGTRLFNEQFF.

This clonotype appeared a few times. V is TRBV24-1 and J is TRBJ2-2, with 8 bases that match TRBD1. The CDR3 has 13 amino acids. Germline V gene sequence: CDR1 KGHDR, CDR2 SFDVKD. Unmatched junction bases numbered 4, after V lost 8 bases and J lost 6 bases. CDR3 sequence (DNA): TGTGCCACCACTAAGGACAGGGCCGGGGAGCTGTTTTTT. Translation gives CATTKDRAGELFF.

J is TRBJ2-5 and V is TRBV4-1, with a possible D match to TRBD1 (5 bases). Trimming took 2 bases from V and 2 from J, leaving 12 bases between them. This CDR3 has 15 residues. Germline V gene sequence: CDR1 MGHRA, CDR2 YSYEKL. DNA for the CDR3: TGCGCCAGCAGCCAAAGCCCGACAGTACAAGAGACCCAGTACTTC. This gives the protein CASSQSPTVQETQYF.

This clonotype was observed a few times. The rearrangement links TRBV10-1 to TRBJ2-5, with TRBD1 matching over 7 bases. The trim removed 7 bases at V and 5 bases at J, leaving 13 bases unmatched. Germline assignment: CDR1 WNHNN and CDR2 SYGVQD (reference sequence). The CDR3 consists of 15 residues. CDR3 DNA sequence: TGCGCCAGCACCAATCATAGACAGGGTCGGGAGACCCAGTACTTC. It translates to CASTNHRQGRETQYF.